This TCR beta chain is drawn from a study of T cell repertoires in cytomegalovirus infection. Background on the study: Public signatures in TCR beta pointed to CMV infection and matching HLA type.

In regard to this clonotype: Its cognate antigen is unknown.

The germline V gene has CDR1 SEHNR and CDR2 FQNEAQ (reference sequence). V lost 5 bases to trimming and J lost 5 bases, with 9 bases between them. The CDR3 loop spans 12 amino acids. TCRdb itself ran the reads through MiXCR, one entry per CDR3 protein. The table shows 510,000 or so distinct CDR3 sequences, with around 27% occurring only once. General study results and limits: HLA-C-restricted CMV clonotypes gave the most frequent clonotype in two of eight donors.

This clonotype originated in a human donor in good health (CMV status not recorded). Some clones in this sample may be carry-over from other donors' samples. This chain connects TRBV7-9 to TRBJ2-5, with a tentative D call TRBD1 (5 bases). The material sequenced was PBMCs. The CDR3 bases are TGTGCCAGCAGCGGCAGGGTCGAGACCCAGTACTTC. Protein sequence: CASSGRVETQYF.